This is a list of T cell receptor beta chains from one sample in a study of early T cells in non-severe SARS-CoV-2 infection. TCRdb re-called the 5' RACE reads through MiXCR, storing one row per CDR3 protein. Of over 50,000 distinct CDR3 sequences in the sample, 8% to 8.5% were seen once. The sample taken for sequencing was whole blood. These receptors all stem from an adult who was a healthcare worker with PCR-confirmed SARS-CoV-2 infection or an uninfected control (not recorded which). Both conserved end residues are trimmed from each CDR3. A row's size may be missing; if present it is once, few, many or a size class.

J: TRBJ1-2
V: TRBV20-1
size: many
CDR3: SAGDLTGGYT

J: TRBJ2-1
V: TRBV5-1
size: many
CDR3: ASSLAGQPYNEQF

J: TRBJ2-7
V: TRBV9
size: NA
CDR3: ASSVGTSSSYEQY

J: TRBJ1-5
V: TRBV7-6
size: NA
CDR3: ASSLFTGGSNQPQH

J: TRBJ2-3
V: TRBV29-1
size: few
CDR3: SVDAGADTQY

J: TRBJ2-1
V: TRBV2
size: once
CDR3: ASSPNQGARAQF

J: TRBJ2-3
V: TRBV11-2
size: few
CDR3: ASSWVSADTQY

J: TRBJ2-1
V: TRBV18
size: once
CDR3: ASSPGIYNEQF

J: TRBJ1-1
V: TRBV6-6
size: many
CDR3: ASTLSTGSTEAF

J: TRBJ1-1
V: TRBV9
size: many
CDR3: ASSVDPPGQNTEAF

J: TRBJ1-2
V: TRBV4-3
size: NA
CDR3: ASSLYRVWSNYGYT

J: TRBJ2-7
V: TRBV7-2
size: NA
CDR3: ASSSTPASYEQY

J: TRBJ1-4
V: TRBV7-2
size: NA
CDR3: ASSLGGRNEKLF

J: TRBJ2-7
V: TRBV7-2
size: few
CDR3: ASSLGPGGDEQY

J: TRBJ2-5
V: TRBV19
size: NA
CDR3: ASTSRGETQY

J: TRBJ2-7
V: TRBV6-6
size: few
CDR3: ASSYPDNYEQY

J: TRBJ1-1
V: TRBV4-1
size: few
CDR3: ASSQDPQGGVNTEAF

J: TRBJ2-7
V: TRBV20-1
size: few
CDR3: SGKAGPEQY

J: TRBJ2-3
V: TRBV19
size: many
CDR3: ASNDWGDTQY

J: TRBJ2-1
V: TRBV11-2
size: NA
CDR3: ASSLGLAQAQF

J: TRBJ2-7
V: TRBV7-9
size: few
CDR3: ASASGADEQY

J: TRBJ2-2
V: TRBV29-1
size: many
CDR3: SVLGLAVNTGELF

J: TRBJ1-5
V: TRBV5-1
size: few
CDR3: ASRSDRTDQPQH

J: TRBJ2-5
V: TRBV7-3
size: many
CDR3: ASSKGPNQETQY

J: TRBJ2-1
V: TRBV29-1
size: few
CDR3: SVEVLAYNEQF

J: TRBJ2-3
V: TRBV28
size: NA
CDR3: ASSLQGSDTQY

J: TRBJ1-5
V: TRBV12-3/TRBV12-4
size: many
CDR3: ASSFGQVLSNQPQH

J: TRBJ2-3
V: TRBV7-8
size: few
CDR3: ASSLVTSDTDTQY

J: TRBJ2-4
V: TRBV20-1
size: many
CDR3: SAGLPAKNIQY

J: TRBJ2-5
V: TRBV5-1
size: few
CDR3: ASSLAPSGVETQY

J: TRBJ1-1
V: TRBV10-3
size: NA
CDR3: ATRRETTNTEAF

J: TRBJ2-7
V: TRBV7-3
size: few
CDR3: ASSLYSTGEQY

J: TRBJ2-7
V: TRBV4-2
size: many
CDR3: ASSPVTDTYEQY

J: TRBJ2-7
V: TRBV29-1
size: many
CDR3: SVTRDRGFHEQY

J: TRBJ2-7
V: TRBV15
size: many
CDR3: ATSRDRQLSYEQY

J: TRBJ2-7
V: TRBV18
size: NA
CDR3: ASSPPSKWYEQY

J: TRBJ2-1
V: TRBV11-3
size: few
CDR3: ASSSPPSGARDEQF

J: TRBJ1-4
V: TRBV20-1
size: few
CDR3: SARDWGVNGKLF

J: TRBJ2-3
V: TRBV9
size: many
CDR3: ASSPWTGGGDTQY

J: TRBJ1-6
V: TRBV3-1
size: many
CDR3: ASSQGFGRNNSPLH

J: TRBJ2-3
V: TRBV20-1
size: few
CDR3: SALGLSGGADTQY

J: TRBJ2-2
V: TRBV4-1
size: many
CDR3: ASSQDYPRSGELF

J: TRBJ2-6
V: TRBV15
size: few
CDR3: ATNSWGTGRGGLSGANVLT

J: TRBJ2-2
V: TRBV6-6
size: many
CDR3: ASSPLTGELF

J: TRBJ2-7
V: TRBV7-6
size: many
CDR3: ASSVAGGPYTYEQY

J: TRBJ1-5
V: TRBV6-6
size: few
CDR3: ASSYDGLSNQPQH

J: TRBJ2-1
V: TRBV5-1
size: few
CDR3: ASSPEERGGSYNEQF

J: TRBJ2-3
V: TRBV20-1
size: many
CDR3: SALAGTGSTDTQY

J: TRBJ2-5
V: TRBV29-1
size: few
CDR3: SVDDSGTQETQY

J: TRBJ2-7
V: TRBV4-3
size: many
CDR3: ASSQDSIGRGLTYEQY

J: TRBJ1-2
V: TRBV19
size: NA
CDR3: ASGWQSVGYT

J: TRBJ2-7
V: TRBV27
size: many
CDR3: ARGTSGRYEQY

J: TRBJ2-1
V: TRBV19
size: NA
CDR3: ASSIGLAGEQF

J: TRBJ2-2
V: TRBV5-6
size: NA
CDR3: ASSLGLDGPGELF